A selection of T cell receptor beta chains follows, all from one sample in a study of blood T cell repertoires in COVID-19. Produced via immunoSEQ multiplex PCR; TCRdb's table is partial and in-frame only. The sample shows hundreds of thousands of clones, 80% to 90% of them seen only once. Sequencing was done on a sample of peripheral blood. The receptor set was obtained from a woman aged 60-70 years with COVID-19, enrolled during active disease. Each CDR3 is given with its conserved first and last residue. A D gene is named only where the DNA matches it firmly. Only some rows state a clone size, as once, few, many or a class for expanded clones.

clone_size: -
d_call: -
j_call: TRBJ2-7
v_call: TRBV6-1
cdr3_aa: CASSDGGAGPYEQYF
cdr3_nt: TGTGCCAGCAGTGATGGGGGGGCAGGCCCATACGAGCAGTACTTC

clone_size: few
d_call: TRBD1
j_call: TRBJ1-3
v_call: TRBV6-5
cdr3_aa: CASRDRGLPGNTIYF
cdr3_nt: TGTGCCAGCAGAGACAGGGGGCTGCCTGGAAACACCATATATTTT

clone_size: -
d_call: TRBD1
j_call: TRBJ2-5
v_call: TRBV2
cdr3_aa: CASRQGAGETQYF
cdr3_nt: TGTGCCAGCAGGCAGGGGGCGGGAGAGACCCAGTACTTC

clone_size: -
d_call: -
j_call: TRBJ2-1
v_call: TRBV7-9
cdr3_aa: CASYPTGSSYNEQFF
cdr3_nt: TGTGCCAGCTACCCGACAGGTAGCTCCTACAATGAGCAGTTCTTC

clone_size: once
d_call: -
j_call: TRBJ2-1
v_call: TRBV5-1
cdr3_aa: CASSLAESEQFF
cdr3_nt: TGCGCCAGCAGCTTGGCCGAGAGTGAGCAGTTCTTC

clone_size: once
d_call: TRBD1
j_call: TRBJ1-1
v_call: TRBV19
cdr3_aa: CASSILDRDVMNTEAFF
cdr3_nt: TGTGCCAGTAGTATTCTCGACAGGGACGTAATGAACACTGAAGCTTTCTTT

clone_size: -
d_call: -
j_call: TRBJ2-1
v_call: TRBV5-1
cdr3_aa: CASTQGQNNEQFF
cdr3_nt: TGCGCCAGCACCCAAGGACAGAACAATGAGCAGTTCTTC

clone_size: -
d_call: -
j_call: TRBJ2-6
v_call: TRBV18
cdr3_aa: CASSLRQVASGANVLTF
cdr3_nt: TGTGCCAGCTCACTCCGGCAGGTCGCCTCTGGGGCCAACGTCCTGACTTTC

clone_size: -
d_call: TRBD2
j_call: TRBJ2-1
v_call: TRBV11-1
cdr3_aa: CASSISGGEYNEQFF
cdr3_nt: TGTGCCAGCAGCATTAGCGGGGGAGAGTACAATGAGCAGTTCTTC

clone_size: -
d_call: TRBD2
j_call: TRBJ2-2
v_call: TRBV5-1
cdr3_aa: CASSLAPLADTGELFF
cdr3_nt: TGCGCCAGCAGCTTGGCTCCCCTAGCGGACACCGGGGAGCTGTTTTTT

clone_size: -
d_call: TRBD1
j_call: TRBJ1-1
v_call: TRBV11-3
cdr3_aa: CASSLDEQGDTEAFF
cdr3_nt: TGTGCCAGCAGCTTAGATGAACAGGGGGACACTGAAGCTTTCTTT

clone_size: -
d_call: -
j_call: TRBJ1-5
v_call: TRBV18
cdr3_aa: CASSPDTSYQPQHF
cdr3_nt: TGTGCCAGCTCACCAGACACTTCGTATCAGCCCCAGCATTTT

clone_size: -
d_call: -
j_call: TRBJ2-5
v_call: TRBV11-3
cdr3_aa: CASATPGETQYF
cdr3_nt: TGTGCCAGCGCGACACCGGGGGAGACCCAGTACTTC

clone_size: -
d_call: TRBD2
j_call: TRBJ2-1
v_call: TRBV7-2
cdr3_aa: CASSPWTSGGSRSYNEQFF
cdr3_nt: TGTGCCAGCAGCCCTTGGACTAGCGGGGGGTCACGCTCCTACAATGAGCAGTTCTTC

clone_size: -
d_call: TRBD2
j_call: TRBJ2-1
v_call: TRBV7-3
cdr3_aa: CASSISGTSGGAYEQFF
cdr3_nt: TGTGCCAGCAGCATATCCGGGACTAGCGGGGGGGCGTATGAGCAGTTCTTC

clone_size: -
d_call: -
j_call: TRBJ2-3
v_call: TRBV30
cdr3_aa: CAWSVGTDTQYF
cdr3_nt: TGTGCCTGGAGTGTCGGGACAGATACGCAGTATTTT

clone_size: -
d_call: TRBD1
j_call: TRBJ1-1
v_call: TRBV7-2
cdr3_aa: CASSLSTGVTEAFF
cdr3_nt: TGTGCCAGCAGCCTATCGACAGGGGTCACTGAAGCTTTCTTT

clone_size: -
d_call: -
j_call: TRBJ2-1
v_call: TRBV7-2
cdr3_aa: CASSLAYPSENEQFF
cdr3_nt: TGTGCCAGCAGCTTAGCTTATCCCTCAGAAAATGAGCAGTTCTTC

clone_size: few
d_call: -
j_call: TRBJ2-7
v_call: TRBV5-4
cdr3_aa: CASQDKSSYEQYF
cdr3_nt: TGTGCCAGCCAAGATAAGAGCTCCTACGAGCAGTACTTC

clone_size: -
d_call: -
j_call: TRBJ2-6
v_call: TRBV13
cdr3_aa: CASSLRRAGANVLTF
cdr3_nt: TGTGCCAGCAGCTTGAGGAGGGCTGGGGCCAACGTCCTGACTTTC

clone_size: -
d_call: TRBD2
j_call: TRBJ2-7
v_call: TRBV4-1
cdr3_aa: CASSPLAGGAGYEQYF
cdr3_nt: TGCGCCAGCAGCCCACTAGCGGGGGGGGCCGGCTACGAGCAGTACTTC

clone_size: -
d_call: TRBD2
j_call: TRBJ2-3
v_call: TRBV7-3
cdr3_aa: CASSLLGDLAGGTDTQYF
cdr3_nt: TGTGCCAGCAGCTTACTAGGGGATCTAGCGGGGGGAACGGATACGCAGTATTTT

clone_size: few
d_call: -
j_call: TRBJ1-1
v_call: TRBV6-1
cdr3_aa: CASSEMAPRNTEAFF
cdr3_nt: TGTGCCAGCAGTGAAATGGCACCTCGAAACACTGAAGCTTTCTTT